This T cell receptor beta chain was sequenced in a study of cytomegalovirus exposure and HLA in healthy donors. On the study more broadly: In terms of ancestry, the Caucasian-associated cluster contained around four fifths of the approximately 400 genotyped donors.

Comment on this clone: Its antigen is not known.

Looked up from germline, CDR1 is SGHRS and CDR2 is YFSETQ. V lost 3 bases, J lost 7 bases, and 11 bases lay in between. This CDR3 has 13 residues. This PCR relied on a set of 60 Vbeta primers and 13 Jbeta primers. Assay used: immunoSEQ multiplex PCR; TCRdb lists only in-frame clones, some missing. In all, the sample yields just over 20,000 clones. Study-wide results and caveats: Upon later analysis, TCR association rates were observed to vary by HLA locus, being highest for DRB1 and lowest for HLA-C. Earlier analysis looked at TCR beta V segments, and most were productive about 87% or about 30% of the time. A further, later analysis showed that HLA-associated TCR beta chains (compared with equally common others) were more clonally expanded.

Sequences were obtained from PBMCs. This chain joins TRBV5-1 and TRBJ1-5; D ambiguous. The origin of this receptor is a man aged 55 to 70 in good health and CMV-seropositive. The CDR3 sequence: CASSSAGGQPQHF. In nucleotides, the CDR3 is TGCGCCAGCAGCTCGGCGGGCGGACAGCCCCAGCATTTT.